A single sample is the source of the 25 T cell receptor beta chains below, sequenced in a study of HIV-infected children after antiretroviral therapy interruption. A 3' RACE protocol on RNA, with unique molecular identifiers, produced the TCR library. TCRdb processed the 3' RACE reads anew with MiXCR; each CDR3 protein has one entry. The data show about 89,000 distinct CDR3 sequences, roughly 6.7% seen once. Treatment in this sample: PENTA 11 planned treatment interruption arm or continuous ART arm. The sample here was CD45RA+ CD4+ T cells from PBMCs, pooled from several time points, taken from a donor given antiretroviral therapy, either interrupted or continuous. The sample's subset: naive CD4+ CD45RA+ CD45RO- T cells. The receptors come from a pool of human donors with HIV.

This clonotype has only a few counts. The rearrangement joins TRBV25-1 to TRBJ2-7, with TRBD1 as a possible D gene (7 bases). V was shortened by 4 bases and J by 2 bases, with 12 bases between the two germline ends. The CDR3 has 14 amino acids. The germline V gene has CDR1 MGHDK and CDR2 SYGVNS. CDR3 coding DNA: TGTGCCAGCAGTGGGGGGGACAGTACCTACGAGCAGTACTTC. It codes for CASSGGDSTYEQYF.

This clonotype came up a few times. The chain couples TRBV7-9 to TRBJ2-1, with TRBD2 matching 7 bases. The CDR3 consists of 13 residues. Germline V gene lookup returns CDR1 SEHNR and CDR2 FQNEAQ (reference sequence). With V trimmed by 6 bases and J by 9 bases, 8 bases remained unmatched. CDR3 DNA sequence: TGTGCCAGCAGTGAAACTAGCGCCGGTGAGCAGTTCTTC. Residues: CASSETSAGEQFF.

J is TRBJ2-7 and V is TRBV20-1; no clear D. V was pared by 1 base and J by 1 base, with 5 bases between. Germline V gene lookup returns CDR1 DFQATT and CDR2 SNEGSKA (reference sequence). CDR3 length: 12 amino acids. The CDR3 here is CSARARSYEQYF. CDR3 nucleotide sequence: TGCAGTGCTAGAGCCCGTTCCTACGAGCAGTACTTC.

This sequence joins TRBV6-1 and TRBJ2-7, with a tentative D call TRBD1 (6 bases). Germline V CDR1 and CDR2: MNHNS, SASEGT. V lost 10 bases and J 3 bases, leaving 16 bases between the germline ends. The CDR3 covers 13 residues. The CDR3 bases are TGTGCCATCGGTGACAGGTCCAACTACGAGCAGTACTTC. Its translation: CAIGDRSNYEQYF.

This clonotype has a handful of counts. This chain links TRBV14 with TRBJ1-5; D is possibly TRBD1 (5 bases). V lost 5 bases and J 6 bases, leaving 14 bases between the germline ends. CDR1 is SGHDN and CDR2 is FVKESK in the germline V gene. This CDR3 is 14 amino acids long. The CDR3 reads CASSAQGFGQPQHF. As DNA, the CDR3 is TGTGCCAGCAGCGCCCAGGGCTTCGGTCAGCCCCAGCATTTT.

This sequence joins TRBV5-1 and TRBJ2-7; D gene uncertain. The CDR3 has 13 amino acids. Germline values: CDR1 SGHRS, CDR2 YFSETQ. V lost 3 bases, J lost 5 bases, and 12 bases lay in between. The CDR3 DNA reads TGCGCCAGCAGCTCGTTGCTACGGAACGAGCAGTACTTC. Translated, it gives CASSSLLRNEQYF.

This clonotype showed up many times. The J gene is TRBJ1-2, the V gene TRBV6-5; D is undetermined. Germline V gene data show CDR1 as MNHEY and CDR2 as SVGAGI. The CDR3 loop spans 14 amino acids. Trimming removed 6 bases at V and 2 bases at J, with 13 bases between. CDR3 DNA sequence: TGTGCCAGCAGGGATTACGACACCAACTATGGCTACACCTTC. Protein: CASRDYDTNYGYTF.

In its sample, this clonotype was seen many times. The chain links TRBV6-5 to TRBJ1-6, with 9 nucleotides matching TRBD1. This CDR3 is 17 amino acids long. The V and J ends lost 2 bases and 7 bases, in that order; junction bases with no gene match: 9. Germline CDR1 reads MNHEY; CDR2 reads SVGAGI. This CDR3 reads CASSYKLGTGNNSPLHF. CDR3 DNA sequence: TGTGCCAGCAGTTACAAACTGGGGACAGGGAACAATTCACCCCTCCACTTT.

The chain recombines TRBV6-1 with TRBJ2-7; D may be TRBD2 (6 bases). Germline V lookup: CDR1 MNHNS, CDR2 SASEGT. CDR3 length equals 12 residues. CDR3 residues: CATTWTNYEQYF. In nucleotides, the CDR3 is TGTGCTACCACCTGGACTAACTACGAGCAGTACTTC.

This clonotype was observed at least ten times. The chain has TRBV12-3 or TRBV12-4 and TRBJ1-2; D may be TRBD1 (5 bases). Trimming removed 1 base at V and 10 bases at J, with 13 bases between. The CDR3 spans 13 residues. This chain's CDR3 is CASSLGGNSDYTF. In DNA form, the CDR3 reads TGTGCCAGCAGTTTAGGGGGGAACTCCGACTACACCTTC.

This clonotype has ten or more counts. The CDR3 loop reads CASSQDSYEQYF. CDR3 sequence (DNA): TGTGCCAGCTCGCAGGACAGCTACGAGCAGTACTTC. The gene calls are TRBV18 and TRBJ2-7, with a tentative D call TRBD1 (6 bases). CDR1 KGHSH and CDR2 LQKENI come from the germline V gene. V dropped 6 bases and J dropped 3 bases, with 9 bases sitting between them. This CDR3 spans 12 amino acids.

This clonotype occurred many times. The V gene is TRBV27, the J gene TRBJ1-2, with D uncertain. The CDR3 extends over 13 amino acids. The V end was cut by 2 bases, the J end by 4 bases, with 8 bases between. Looked up from germline, CDR1 is MNHEY and CDR2 is SMNVEV (reference sequence). DNA of the CDR3: TGTGCCAGCAGTTTAGACGGAATCTATGGCTACACCTTC. Translated: CASSLDGIYGYTF.

This clonotype was counted many times. The chain is built from TRBV20-1 and TRBJ2-3; 12 positions agree with TRBD2. The germline gives CDR1 DFQATT, CDR2 SNEGSKA (reference sequence). The CDR3 has 18 amino acids. V was clipped by 3 bases and J by 0 bases; unmatched bases: 10. This chain's CDR3 is CSASRASGRVGSTDTQYF. CDR3 coding DNA: TGCAGTGCTAGCCGGGCTAGCGGGAGGGTGGGTAGCACAGATACGCAGTATTTT.

This clonotype was counted at least ten times. V gene TRBV6-1 combines with J gene TRBJ2-7, with 7 positions matching TRBD1. The CDR3 covers 15 residues. J gave up 2 bases and V 0 bases, and 4 bases lay outside the gene matches. Germline-derived CDR1 and CDR2 are MNHNS and SASEGT. As DNA, the CDR3 is TGTGCCAGCAGTGAAGCGGTGACAGGGACCTACGAGCAGTACTTC. The encoded protein is CASSEAVTGTYEQYF.

This clonotype was seen repeatedly, ten times or more. This chain uses TRBV12-3 or TRBV12-4 with TRBJ1-4; D gene uncertain. V was trimmed by 5 bases and J by 7 bases, leaving 8 bases between them. The CDR3 sequence is 12 residues long. CDR3 nucleotides: TGTGCCAGCAGTACAGTCGGTGAAAAACTGTTTTTT. Its translation is CASSTVGEKLFF.

This clonotype showed up many times. The J gene is TRBJ2-6, the V gene TRBV5-1; D possibly corresponds to TRBD1 (6 bases). V dropped 0 bases and J dropped 1 base, with 8 bases sitting between them. Germline CDR1 and CDR2: SGHRS and YFSETQ. CDR3 length: 16 amino acids. The CDR3 sequence is CASSLDRASGANVLTF. CDR3 nucleotide sequence: TGCGCCAGCAGCTTGGACAGGGCGTCTGGGGCCAACGTCCTGACTTTC. Full variable domain (outside the CDR3, taken from reference TRBV5-1 and TRBJ2-6): KAGVTQTPRYLIKTRGQQVTLSCSPISGHRSVSWYQQTPGQGLQFLFEYFSETQRNKGNFPGRFSGRQFSNSRSEMNVSTLELGDSALYLCASSLDRASGANVLTFGAGSRLTVL.

This clonotype was seen repeatedly, ten times or more. The chain combines TRBV11-2 with TRBJ2-3, with a tentative D call TRBD1 (6 bases). The CDR3 consists of 16 residues. Germline CDR1 and CDR2: SGHAT and FQNNGV. V lost 1 base and J lost 3, with 14 bases in between. The CDR3 coding sequence is TGTGCCAGCAGCTTAGGCACAGGGCAAGTGACAGATACGCAGTATTTT. Protein product: CASSLGTGQVTDTQYF.

The sample holds many counts of this clonotype. This sequence joins TRBV7-2 and TRBJ1-4; 8 positions agree with TRBD1. After removal of 5 bases from V and 4 bases from J, the junction contained 12 bases not matched to a gene. CDR1 SGHTA and CDR2 FQGNSA come from the germline V gene. This CDR3 region has 17 residues. The CDR3 region is CASSPIGGTGNNEKLFF. Here the CDR3 DNA reads TGTGCCAGCAGCCCCATAGGGGGGACAGGAAATAATGAAAAACTGTTTTTT.

The CDR3 is CASSLSFGGALTYNEQFF. The CDR3 region has the DNA TGTGCCAGCAGCTTATCGTTCGGGGGGGCCCTAACCTACAATGAGCAGTTCTTC. The rearrangement joins TRBV7-3 to TRBJ2-1; 8 positions agree with TRBD2. Germline V gene lookup returns CDR1 SGHTA and CDR2 FQGTGA. The CDR3 is 18 residues long. With 2 bases clipped from V and 2 bases from J, the junction kept 11 bases outside the gene matches.

This clonotype was found many times. The rearrangement uses TRBV20-1 and TRBJ2-3, with TRBD2 as a possible D gene (6 bases). V lost 5 bases and J 0 bases, leaving 9 bases between the germline ends. From germline, CDR1 is DFQATT and CDR2 SNEGSKA (reference sequence). The CDR3 totals 13 residues. DNA for the CDR3: TGCAGTGCTGTAGCGGCTAGCACAGATACGCAGTATTTT. This codes for CSAVAASTDTQYF.

This clonotype was recorded many times. The chain recombines TRBV28 with TRBJ1-2, with D possibly being TRBD1 (5 bases). Per germline, CDR1 MDHEN and CDR2 SYDVKM. Trimming cost V 8 bases and J 6 bases, with 10 bases left between them. The CDR3 runs to 11 residues. CDR3 in amino acids: CASGRGDGYTF. The CDR3 DNA follows: TGTGCCAGCGGAAGGGGCGATGGCTACACCTTC.

The J gene is TRBJ2-1, the V gene TRBV28, with 11 nucleotides matching TRBD2. Germline CDR1 reads MDHEN; CDR2 reads SYDVKM. The CDR3 totals 16 residues. Trimming cost V 2 bases and J 7 bases; bases outside gene matches: 7. The CDR3 DNA reads as TGTGCCAGCAGTTTAGTACTAGCGGGAGTAAGTAATGAGCAGTTCTTC. Its protein is CASSLVLAGVSNEQFF.

This clonotype turned up a few times. The chain recombines TRBV11-3 with TRBJ2-7; 7 bases are shared with TRBD2. V shed 5 bases and J 3 bases; nucleotides not matched to a gene: 13. The CDR3 loop spans 16 amino acids. In germline, CDR1 is SGHNT, CDR2 YENEEA. CDR3 in DNA: TGTGCCAGCAGCCCCCCCGAGGCTACGGGGGGCTACGAGCAGTACTTC. It is translated as CASSPPEATGGYEQYF.

The chain joins TRBV24-1 to TRBJ1-5; 7 bases agree with TRBD1. V gave up 4 bases and J gave up 4 bases; unmatched junction bases: 6. Germline V gives CDR1 KGHDR, CDR2 SFDVKD. The length of the CDR3 is 15 residues. The CDR3 nucleotides are TGTGCCACCAGTGACTCAGGGGGGATGAATCAGCCCCAGCATTTT. Amino acid sequence: CATSDSGGMNQPQHF.

Many counts were recorded for this clonotype. The chain employs TRBV6-2 or TRBV6-3 and TRBJ1-5, with D possibly being TRBD1 (5 bases). In germline, CDR1 is MNHEY, CDR2 SVGEGT. The ends were cut back, 7 bases at V and 3 bases at J, with 13 bases in the middle. The CDR3 loop spans 14 amino acids. DNA for the CDR3: TGTGCCAGCACCACGTTGGGGGTCAATCAGCCCCAGCATTTT. Its translation is CASTTLGVNQPQHF.